The 28 T cell receptor beta chains listed next were all sequenced from one sample in a study of T cell repertoires in cytomegalovirus infection. TCRdb redid the calling of the reads with MiXCR, one entry per CDR3 protein. The sample has 450,000 to 550,000 distinct CDR3 sequences; 16% are singletons. Material: CD8+ T cells from PBMCs. Receptors originate from a human donor in good health (CMV status not recorded). Some clones in this sample may be carry-over from other donors' samples.

At least ten counts were recorded for this clonotype. The V call is TRBV7-9, the J call TRBJ1-4, with 9 nucleotides matching TRBD1. Germline CDR1 SEHNR, CDR2 FQNEAQ (reference sequence). V shed 4 bases, J shed 7 bases, and the junction held 10 bases outside the gene matches. The CDR3 has 16 residues. The CDR3 spells CASSSNIRDRVEKLFF. In nucleotides, the CDR3 is TGTGCCAGCAGCTCGAACATACGGGACAGGGTTGAAAAACTGTTTTTT.

Concerning this clonotype: Given the absence of the conserved phenylalanine or tryptophan at the CDR3 end, a read error is likely. This sequence joins TRBV7-6 and TRBJ1-2, with 9 nucleotides matching TRBD1. This CDR3 region has 13 residues. CDR1 and CDR2 (germline): SGHVS, FNYEAQ. CDR3 sequence reads: CASSPGQGGGYTL. The CDR3 DNA sequence: TGCGCCAGCAGCCCGGGACAGGGAGGCGGCTACACCCTC.

Turning to this clonotype: Germline is not matched at one junction end, which may reflect a read error. The rearrangement links TRBV27 to TRBJ2-3; 7 bases line up with TRBD2. This CDR3 is 15 amino acids long. Germline V gene lookup returns CDR1 MNHEY and CDR2 SMNVEV (reference sequence). CDR3 residues: CASSPVAGERDMQYF. The CDR3 DNA reads as TGTGCCAGCAGTCCTGTGGCGGGGGAGAGGGATATGCAGTATTTT.

V usage is TRBV29-1 and J usage is TRBJ2-7; D uncertain. The CDR3 runs to 10 residues. CDR1 is SQVTM and CDR2 is ANQGSEA in the germline V gene. Trimming stripped 5 bases from V and 4 bases from J, with 6 bases between. CDR3 DNA sequence: TGCAGCGTTATCGGTTACGAGCAGTACTTC. Translation: CSVIGYEQYF.

This clonotype was recorded at least ten times. The chain has TRBV28 and TRBJ2-7; 14 positions agree with TRBD2. The germline gives CDR1 MDHEN, CDR2 SYDVKM. This CDR3 contains 18 residues. The trim removed 2 bases at V and 1 base at J, leaving 7 bases unmatched. CDR3 sequence: CASSLMTSGRAGSYEQYF. The CDR3 DNA sequence: TGTGCCAGCAGTTTAATGACTAGCGGGAGGGCCGGGTCCTACGAGCAGTACTTC.

The chain joins TRBV4-1 to TRBJ2-7; possible D gene TRBD2, 7 bases. Germline V gene data show CDR1 as MGHRA and CDR2 as YSYEKL. This CDR3 has 15 residues. V dropped 2 bases and J dropped 7 bases, with 18 bases sitting between them. In DNA form, the CDR3 reads TGCGCCAGCAGCCAACTTGCCGGGGGGCCGTGGGAGCAGTACTTC. Its translation: CASSQLAGGPWEQYF.

This clonotype has more than one count but fewer than ten. The J gene is TRBJ1-1, the V gene TRBV20-1; no definite D call. V gave up 3 bases and J gave up 7 bases, with 9 bases separating them. The CDR3 consists of 11 residues. The V gene's germline CDR1 is DFQATT and CDR2 SNEGSKA (reference sequence). CDR3 protein: CSARTAGEAFF. DNA for the CDR3: TGCAGTGCTAGGACGGCCGGTGAAGCTTTCTTT.

J is TRBJ2-1 and V is TRBV10-3, with 7 bases lining up with TRBD1. The germline V gene encodes CDR1 ENHRY and CDR2 SYGVKD. The J segment lost 5 bases and the V segment lost 6 bases, leaving 7 bases of the junction unmatched. The CDR3 extends over 14 amino acids. The CDR3 protein is CAISARDSHNEQFF. Here the CDR3 DNA reads TGTGCCATCAGCGCAAGGGACAGCCACAATGAGCAGTTCTTC.

The chain carries TRBV29-1 and TRBJ1-2; D may be TRBD1 (6 bases). Germline-derived CDR1 and CDR2 are SQVTM and ANQGSEA. The CDR3 is made up of 16 amino acids. The germline V and J ends were trimmed by 7 bases and 0 bases, with 21 bases remaining between them. CDR3 amino acids: CSGEVGGTPSNYGYTF. In DNA form, the CDR3 reads TGCAGCGGTGAGGTGGGGGGGACACCGTCTAACTATGGCTACACCTTC.

This clonotype came up a few times. This chain uses TRBV6-1 with TRBJ2-7; D is undetermined. The germline V gene encodes CDR1 MNHNS and CDR2 SASEGT. This CDR3 has 13 amino acids. V was pared by 2 bases and J by 2 bases, with 7 bases between. CDR3: CASSEFEPYEQYF. CDR3 bases: TGTGCCAGCAGTGAATTTGAACCCTACGAGCAGTACTTC.

The chain has TRBV20-1 and TRBJ2-3; 7 bases agree with TRBD1. The CDR3 extends over 17 amino acids. CDR1 DFQATT and CDR2 SNEGSKA come from the germline V gene (reference sequence). V lost 5 bases and J lost 0; bases outside the gene matches: 14. The CDR3 sequence is CSAPPDRRIPSTDTQYF. For the CDR3, the DNA is TGCAGTGCTCCCCCGGACAGGCGAATTCCTAGCACAGATACGCAGTATTTT.

This clonotype was observed at least ten times. The V call is TRBV7-9, the J call TRBJ2-7; 8 nucleotides match TRBD1. The CDR3 is 15 residues long. Trimming cost V 2 bases and J 2 bases; bases outside gene matches: 5. CDR1 is SEHNR, CDR2 FQNEAQ, per germline (reference sequence). CDR3 sequence: CASSLRTGITYEQYF. The CDR3 nucleotides read TGTGCCAGCAGCTTAAGGACAGGGATCACCTACGAGCAGTACTTC. Looking up the rest from reference TRBV7-9 and TRBJ2-7 gives the full variable domain: DTGVSQNPRHKITKRGQNVTFRCDPISEHNRLYWYRQTLGQGPEFLTYFQNEAQLEKSRLLSDRFSAERPKGSFSTLEIQRTEQGDSAMYLCASSLRTGITYEQYFGPGTRLTVT.

There are a few counts of this clonotype. This chain uses TRBV9 with TRBJ1-3, with D perhaps TRBD1 (6 bases). The V end lost 3 bases, the J end lost 0 bases, and 13 bases lay between the germline ends. Germline CDR1 is SGDLS and CDR2 is YYNGEE. The CDR3 is made up of 16 amino acids. CDR3 bases: TGTGCCAGCAGCGGACGTCAGGGGTCCTCTGGAAACACCATATATTTT. Amino acids: CASSGRQGSSGNTIYF.

V and J are TRBV6-5 and TRBJ2-1; weak D call: TRBD1 (6 bases). Germline V CDR1 and CDR2: MNHEY, SVGAGI. The CDR3 totals 15 residues. Trimming removed 5 bases from V and 2 bases from J, with 13 bases in between. The CDR3 spells CASSRRGTTYNEQFF. CDR3 sequence (DNA): TGTGCCAGCAGTCGCAGGGGTACCACCTACAATGAGCAGTTCTTC.

This clonotype was seen only a few times. CDR3 in amino acids: CASSLSQGGFPYGYTF. The DNA of the CDR3 is TGTGCCAGCAGTTTATCCCAGGGGGGATTTCCCTATGGCTACACCTTC. The gene calls are TRBV12-3 or TRBV12-4 and TRBJ1-2; 7 bases line up with TRBD1. The trim removed 2 bases at V and 4 bases at J, leaving 10 bases unmatched. This CDR3 comprises 16 residues.

This clonotype has a handful of counts. The rearrangement links TRBV27 to TRBJ2-1; D may correspond to TRBD1 or TRBD2 (5 bases each). This CDR3 region has 15 residues. Per the germline V gene, CDR1 is MNHEY and CDR2 is SMNVEV (reference sequence). Trimming stripped 3 bases from V and 4 bases from J, with 13 bases between. Here the CDR3 DNA reads TGTGCCAGCAGTTTTTTGGGGGATAGGTACAATGAGCAGTTCTTC. Translated, it gives CASSFLGDRYNEQFF.

The chain employs TRBV19 and TRBJ2-1, with TRBD2 identical over 10 bases. The CDR3 spans 14 residues. Germline V gives CDR1 LNHDA, CDR2 SQIVND (reference sequence). Trimming took 4 bases from V and 7 from J; bases not matched to a gene: 4. The chain's CDR3 is CASSKGLAFNEQFF. In nucleotides, the CDR3 is TGTGCCAGTAGTAAGGGACTAGCGTTTAATGAGCAGTTCTTC.

This clonotype was found many times. The gene calls are TRBV7-9 and TRBJ1-2, with 10 bases identical to TRBD1. The CDR3 sequence is 15 residues long. V dropped 3 bases and J dropped 6; count of bases not matched to a gene: 7. Germline-derived CDR1 and CDR2 are SEHNR and FQNEAQ (reference sequence). The CDR3, as DNA: TGTGCCAGCAGCTTGGCCCCAGGGACAGGGGATGGCTACACCTTC. Its translation is CASSLAPGTGDGYTF.

The chain carries TRBV12-3 or TRBV12-4 and TRBJ2-3; D possibly corresponds to TRBD2 (5 bases). The V and J ends lost 9 bases and 6 bases respectively, with 22 bases between them. CDR3 length equals 15 residues. This CDR3 reads CASYPGSSVADTQYF. CDR3 sequence (DNA): TGTGCCAGTTATCCGGGGTCAAGTGTCGCCGATACGCAGTATTTT.

J is TRBJ2-7 and V is TRBV12-5; no definite D call. Germline CDR1 LGHNT, CDR2 FRNRAP. The CDR3 runs 11 residues. With 5 bases removed from V and 12 bases from J, the gap between germline ends came to 14 bases. The CDR3 is CASGHYYETYF. The CDR3 DNA follows: TGTGCTAGTGGTCATTACTACGAGACGTACTTC.

In its sample, this clonotype was seen a few times. The chain employs TRBV27 and TRBJ2-3, with TRBD1 identical over 7 bases. The CDR3 totals 15 residues. V trimming: 5 bases; J trimming: 4 bases; junction bases outside the gene matches: 9. CDR1 and CDR2 (germline): MNHEY, SMNVEV (reference sequence). The CDR3 DNA reads TGTGCCAGCAGTACCCCCTCTACAGGGGCAGATACGCAGTATTTT. Its translation is CASSTPSTGADTQYF.

This clonotype was observed a few times. CDR3 sequence (DNA): TGTGCCAGCAGCTTAACGCGTAGGGGCTCCGACACTGAAGCTTTCTTT. This sequence encodes CASSLTRRGSDTEAFF. V is TRBV7-3 and J is TRBJ1-1; possibly TRBD1 for D (5 bases). Trimming pared 0 bases from V and 3 bases from J, leaving 14 bases between. From germline, CDR1 is SGHTA and CDR2 FQGTGA. The CDR3 contains 16 residues.

Here the CDR3 reads CASSLVLGRELAYEQYF. The DNA of the CDR3 is TGTGCCAGCAGTTTAGTCCTAGGGCGGGAGCTAGCCTACGAGCAGTACTTC. The rearrangement joins TRBV12-3 or TRBV12-4 to TRBJ2-7; 7 nucleotides line up with TRBD2. The V and J ends lost 1 base and 2 bases, in that order; junction bases with no gene match: 11. CDR3 length: 17 amino acids.

This clonotype has a single count. Since no conserved phenylalanine or tryptophan closes the CDR3, a read error is the likely cause. The chain combines TRBV6-9 with TRBJ2-7; D might be TRBD1 (5 bases). Germline V gene data show CDR1 as MNHGY and CDR2 as SVAAGI. The CDR3 contains 16 residues. The CDR3 sequence is CDSTPQGTPFVYEQYL. In DNA, the CDR3 is TGTGACAGCACCCCGCAGGGCACCCCCTTTGTCTACGAGCAGTACTTA.

Many counts were recorded for this clonotype. The gene calls are TRBV6-1 and TRBJ1-5, with D unclear. The V and J ends lost 2 bases and 5 bases respectively, with 13 bases between them. The V gene's germline CDR1 is MNHNS and CDR2 SASEGT. The CDR3 has 15 amino acids. CDR3 region: CASSELLWGYQPQHF. The CDR3 nucleotides are TGTGCCAGCAGTGAATTGTTGTGGGGATATCAGCCCCAGCATTTT.

The table lists this clonotype with many counts. J is TRBJ1-5 and V is TRBV7-8; D is uncertain. CDR1 and CDR2 (germline): SGHVS, FQNEAQ. CDR3 length: 16 residues. V was pared by 3 bases and J by 1 base, with 13 bases between. This CDR3 reads CASSFYRDSSNQPQHF. DNA of the CDR3: TGTGCCAGCAGCTTCTACAGAGACTCAAGCAATCAGCCCCAGCATTTT.

This clonotype was counted only a few times. CDR3 DNA: TGTGCCAGGGATTATGGCGATGAGCAGTTCTTC. It yields the protein CARDYGDEQFF. This chain links TRBV2 with TRBJ2-1, with D unclear. The germline gives CDR1 SNHLY, CDR2 FYNNEI. The CDR3 totals 11 residues. The V end was cut by 9 bases, the J end by 8 bases, with 11 bases between.

This clonotype was recorded many times. The V call is TRBV28, the J call TRBJ2-5, with 12 bases identical to TRBD2. V gave up 1 base and J gave up 4 bases; unmatched junction bases: 4. Germline CDR1 MDHEN, CDR2 SYDVKM. The CDR3 is 16 residues long. As DNA, the CDR3 is TGTGCCAGCAGTTTATTAGGACTAGCGGGACCAGAGACCCAGTACTTC. This codes for CASSLLGLAGPETQYF. The entire variable domain, with the rest obtained from reference TRBV28 and TRBJ2-5, is as follows: DVKVTQSSRYLVKRTGEKVFLECVQDMDHENMFWYRQDPGLGLRLIYFSYDVKMKEKGDIPEGYSVSREKKERFSLILESASTNQTSMYLCASSLLGLAGPETQYFGPGTRLLVL.